This T cell receptor beta chain originates from a study of blood T cell repertoires in COVID-19. Background on the study: Acute and convalescent COVID-19 specimens originated in the United States, Italy and Spain. The cDNA or gDNA used as material had been derived from T cells, B-cell-depleted T cells, or PBMCs.

The CDR3 runs 18 residues. V was clipped by 1 base and J by 5 bases; unmatched bases: 11. Germline V CDR1 and CDR2: SGHTA, FQGNSA. This clone is a singleton in its sample. Per the original data handling: Reference gene primers were amplified, and this amplification served to estimate nucleated cell counts. The assay was immunoSEQ multiplex PCR, and TCRdb's table has in-frame clones only and misses some. V and J calls and clone size are copied from that table; D and trimming were computed from the DNA. The sample records 300,000 to 400,000 clones, about 90% being singletons. The TCR sequence derives from a woman under 30 who had recovered from COVID-19. The chain links TRBV7-2 to TRBJ2-3; TRBD2 matches 11 bases. The sequenced sample was peripheral blood. The chain's CDR3 is CASSLELAGDWVGDTQYF. CDR3 coding DNA: TGTGCCAGCAGCTTAGAACTAGCGGGAGATTGGGTAGGAGATACGCAGTATTTT.